The entry that follows covers one TCR beta chain sequence. The sample comes from a study of control samples from healthy donors and cancer patients. Produced via immunoSEQ multiplex PCR; TCRdb's table is partial and in-frame only. The sample shows 95,000 to 100,000 clones, around nine tenths of them seen only once. The germline gives CDR1 GTSNPN, CDR2 SVGIG (reference sequence). The CDR3 runs 14 residues. Trimming left V 1 base short and J 6 bases short, with 16 bases between. Source material: blood. The genes are TRBV30 and TRBJ2-7; D unclear. The receptor's source is a man aged 25-40 years in good health. DNA of the CDR3: TGTGCCTGGAGTGGAGGACCTCTCCCGACCGAGCAGTACTTC. Its translation is CAWSGGPLPTEQYF.